The rows below give T cell receptor beta chains drawn from one sample of a study of graft-versus-host responses after intestinal transplantation. Antigen specificity for these receptors is unknown. TCRdb keeps only in-frame clones here, not all; method: immunoSEQ multiplex PCR. The repertoire includes around 100,000 clones, about 90% of them detected once, and 0.7% to 0.9% sits in the top ten. The specimen comprised unstimulated CD4+ T cells sorted from spleen or lymph node cells, sampled before intestinal transplant. Source of these receptors: a human donor who received an intestinal transplant. Each CDR3 is given with its conserved first and last residue. The order of the fields is J gene, V gene, CDR3 protein.

>TRBJ2-3|TRBV25-1
CASSGTTDTQYF
>TRBJ2-2|TRBV9
CASSVGVSGSGGELFF
>TRBJ2-7|TRBV5-4
CASSQGSGRGYEQYF
>TRBJ1-1|TRBV5-1
CASSLGQGARNTEAFF
>TRBJ2-3|TRBV28
CASRWGGTSGITDTQYF
>TRBJ2-1|TRBV19
CASSIKGVTYNEQFF
>TRBJ1-6|TRBV19
CASSIDLEDSPLHF
>TRBJ2-7|TRBV6-1
CASRAGASYEQYF
>TRBJ1-1|TRBV6-5
CASSSTPAGNTEAFF
>TRBJ1-1|TRBV5-5
CASSSGTGNTEAFF
>TRBJ2-7|TRBV5-5
CASSTRTAYYYEQYF